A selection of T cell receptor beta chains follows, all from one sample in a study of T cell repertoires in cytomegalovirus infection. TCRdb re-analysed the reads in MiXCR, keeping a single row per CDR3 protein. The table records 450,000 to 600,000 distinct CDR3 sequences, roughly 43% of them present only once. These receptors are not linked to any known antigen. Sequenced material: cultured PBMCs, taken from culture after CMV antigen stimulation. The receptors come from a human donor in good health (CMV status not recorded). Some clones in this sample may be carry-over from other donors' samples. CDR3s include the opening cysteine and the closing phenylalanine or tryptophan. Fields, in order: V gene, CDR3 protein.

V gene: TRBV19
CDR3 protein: CASSPRQNYGYTF

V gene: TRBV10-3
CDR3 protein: CAISVDRGRVYGYTF

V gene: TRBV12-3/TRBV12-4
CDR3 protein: CASRHLGRSYTDTQYF

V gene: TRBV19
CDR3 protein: CASSIRLAGGDETQYF

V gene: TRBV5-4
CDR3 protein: CASSRDGGGETQYF

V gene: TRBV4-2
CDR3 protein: CASSQEGLGERTNYGYTF

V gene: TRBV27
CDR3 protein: CASSRLRGEDGYTF

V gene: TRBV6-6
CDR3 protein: CASRTPAGVAGTHGELFF

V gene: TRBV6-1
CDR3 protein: CASSPTSGGGTDTQYF

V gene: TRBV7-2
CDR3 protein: CASSPGTSGSIIHEQFF

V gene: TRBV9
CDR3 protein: CASSVTSDGQPQHF

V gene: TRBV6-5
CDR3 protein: CASSIGTTIMTAEQFF

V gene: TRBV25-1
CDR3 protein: CASSDFQGRETQYF

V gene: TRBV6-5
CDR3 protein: CASRRTSGRAYEQYF

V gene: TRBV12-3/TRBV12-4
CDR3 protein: CASSRSGVGDTQYF

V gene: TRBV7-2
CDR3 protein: CASSSGGRFSDGYTF

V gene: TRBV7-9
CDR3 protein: CASSSPEGSEEQYF

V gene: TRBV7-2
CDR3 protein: CASSLAQWNRDGELFF

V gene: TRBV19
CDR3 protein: CASSRVEATNEKLFF

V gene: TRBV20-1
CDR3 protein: CSARGGWGAFF

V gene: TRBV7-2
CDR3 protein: CASSVKAGSYNEQFF

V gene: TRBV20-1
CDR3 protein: CSARGSQALNTEAFF

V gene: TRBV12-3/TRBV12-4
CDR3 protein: CASSTSRAEAFF

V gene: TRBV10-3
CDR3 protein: CAISGPTSGERSSYNEQFF

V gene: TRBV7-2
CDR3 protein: CASSFRAGGTDTQYF

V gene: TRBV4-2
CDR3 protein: CASSQDSSRWNGYTF

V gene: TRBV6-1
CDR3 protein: CASRKSRDLSNQPQHF

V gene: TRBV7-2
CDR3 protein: CAGAGSSGNTIYF

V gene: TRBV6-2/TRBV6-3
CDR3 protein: CASPERSYNEQFF

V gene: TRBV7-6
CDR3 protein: CASSFLTGAQYF

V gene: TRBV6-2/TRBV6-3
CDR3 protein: CASTPRWLRDEQFF

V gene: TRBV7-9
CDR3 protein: CASSPVLQETQYF

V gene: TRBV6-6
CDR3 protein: CASSYSRLSSYEQYF

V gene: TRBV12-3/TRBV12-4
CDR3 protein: CASSYGLRGYTF

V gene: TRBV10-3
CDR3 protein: CAIPGVTLTYNEQFF

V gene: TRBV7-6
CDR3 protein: CASSLEARGAQYF

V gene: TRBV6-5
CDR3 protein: CASSYSYGPYEQYF

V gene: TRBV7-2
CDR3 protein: CASSLVGAGHREQYF

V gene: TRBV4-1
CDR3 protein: CASSRVRGMNTEAFF

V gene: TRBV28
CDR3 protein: CASSLRIPGTQYF

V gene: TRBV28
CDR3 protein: CASVSPTGLYYGYTF

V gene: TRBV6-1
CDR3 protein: CASSEEPPYNEQFF

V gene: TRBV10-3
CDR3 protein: CAISVRDGNEKLFF

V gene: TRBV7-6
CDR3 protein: CASSLALRTDTQYF

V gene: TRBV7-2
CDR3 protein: CASSLSAGGFSYEQYF

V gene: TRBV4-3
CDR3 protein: CASSQMTENYGYTF

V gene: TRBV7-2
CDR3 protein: CASRKDRMNEKLFF

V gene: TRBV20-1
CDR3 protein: CSARGDLASTYEQYF

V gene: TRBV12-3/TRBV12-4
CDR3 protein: CASGLQGFNQPQHF

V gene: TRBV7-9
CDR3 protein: CASSPQEGENQPQHF

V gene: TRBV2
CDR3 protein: CASSGGTEVRYEQYF

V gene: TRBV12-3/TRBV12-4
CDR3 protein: CASSDQDPSLAKNIQYF

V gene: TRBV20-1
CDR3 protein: CSARGQVGANNSPLHF

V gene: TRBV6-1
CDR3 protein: CASSGLAGISDTQYF

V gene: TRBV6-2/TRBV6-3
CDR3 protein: CASSYEANTGELFF